This T cell receptor (beta chain) was obtained from a study of blood T cell repertoires in COVID-19. Here immunoSEQ multiplex PCR was the method, and the copy in TCRdb shows in-frame clones only, minus some. The sample lists 150,000 to 200,000 clones; 80% were seen once. Cohorts were determined from participant-reported clinical history. Recovery meant two consecutive negative NP/OP PCR tests, professional clearance, or resolved symptoms. This clone showed up just once. Sequenced input: PBMCs or T cells enriched from blood (not recorded which). The source of this sequence is a middle-aged man who had recovered from COVID-19.

The CDR3 here is CASSSGGGGYTF. In DNA, the CDR3 is TGTGCCAGCAGCTCCGGCGGAGGGGGCTACACCTTC. This chain connects TRBV9 to TRBJ1-2; D ambiguous. Germline lookup yields CDR1 SGDLS and CDR2 YYNGEE. V was clipped by 4 bases and J by 8 bases, with 12 bases between them. The length of the CDR3 is 12 residues.